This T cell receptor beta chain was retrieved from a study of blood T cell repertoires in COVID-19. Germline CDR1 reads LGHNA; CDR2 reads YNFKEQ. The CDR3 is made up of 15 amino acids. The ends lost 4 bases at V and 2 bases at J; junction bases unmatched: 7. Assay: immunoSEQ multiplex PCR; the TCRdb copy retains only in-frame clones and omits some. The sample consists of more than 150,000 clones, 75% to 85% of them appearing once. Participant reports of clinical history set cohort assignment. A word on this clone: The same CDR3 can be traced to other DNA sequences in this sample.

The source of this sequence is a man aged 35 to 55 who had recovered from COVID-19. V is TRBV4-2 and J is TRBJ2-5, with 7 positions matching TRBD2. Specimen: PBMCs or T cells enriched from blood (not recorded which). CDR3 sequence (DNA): TGTGCCAGCAGCCTCCGGGCGGGGGAACAAGAGACCCAGTACTTC. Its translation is CASSLRAGEQETQYF.